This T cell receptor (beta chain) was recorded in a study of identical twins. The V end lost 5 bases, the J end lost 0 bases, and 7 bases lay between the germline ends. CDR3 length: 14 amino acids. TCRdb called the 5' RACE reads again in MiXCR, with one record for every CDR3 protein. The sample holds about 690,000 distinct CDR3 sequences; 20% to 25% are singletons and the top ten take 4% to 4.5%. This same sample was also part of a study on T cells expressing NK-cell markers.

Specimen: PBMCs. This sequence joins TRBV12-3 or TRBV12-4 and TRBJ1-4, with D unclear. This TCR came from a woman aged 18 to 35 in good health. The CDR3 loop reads CASSHFATNEKLFF. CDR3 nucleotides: TGTGCCAGCAGTCACTTTGCAACTAATGAAAAACTGTTTTTT.